This T cell receptor beta chain was captured by sequencing in a study of cytomegalovirus exposure and HLA in healthy donors. Study outcomes and limitations: A later analysis, which compared TCR beta chains of equal frequency, found the HLA-associated ones more clonally expanded. Sequencing had likely introduced a cluster of highly shared sequence variants as an artifact. CMV serostatus alone was available as immune exposure information. In an earlier analysis, most TCR beta V segments were productive about 87% or about 30% of the time.

The junction had 6 bases not matched to a gene; V was cut back by 3 bases and J by 4 bases. CDR3 length: 15 residues. CDR1 MDHEN and CDR2 SYDVKM come from the germline V gene. Primers for the PCR totalled 60 Vbeta and 13 Jbeta. The table came from immunoSEQ multiplex PCR; TCRdb's copy has only in-frame clones and leaves some out. The sample includes some 190,000 clones, about 85% of them seen just once. About this clone: The antigen is unknown.

The sample comprised PBMCs. V is TRBV28 and J is TRBJ2-5, with 9 bases that match TRBD2. This clonotype originated in a boy aged 2 to 9 in good health and CMV-seronegative. This CDR3 reads CASSFGAGGAETQYF. CDR3 nucleotide sequence: TGTGCCAGCAGTTTTGGGGCGGGAGGGGCAGAGACCCAGTACTTC.